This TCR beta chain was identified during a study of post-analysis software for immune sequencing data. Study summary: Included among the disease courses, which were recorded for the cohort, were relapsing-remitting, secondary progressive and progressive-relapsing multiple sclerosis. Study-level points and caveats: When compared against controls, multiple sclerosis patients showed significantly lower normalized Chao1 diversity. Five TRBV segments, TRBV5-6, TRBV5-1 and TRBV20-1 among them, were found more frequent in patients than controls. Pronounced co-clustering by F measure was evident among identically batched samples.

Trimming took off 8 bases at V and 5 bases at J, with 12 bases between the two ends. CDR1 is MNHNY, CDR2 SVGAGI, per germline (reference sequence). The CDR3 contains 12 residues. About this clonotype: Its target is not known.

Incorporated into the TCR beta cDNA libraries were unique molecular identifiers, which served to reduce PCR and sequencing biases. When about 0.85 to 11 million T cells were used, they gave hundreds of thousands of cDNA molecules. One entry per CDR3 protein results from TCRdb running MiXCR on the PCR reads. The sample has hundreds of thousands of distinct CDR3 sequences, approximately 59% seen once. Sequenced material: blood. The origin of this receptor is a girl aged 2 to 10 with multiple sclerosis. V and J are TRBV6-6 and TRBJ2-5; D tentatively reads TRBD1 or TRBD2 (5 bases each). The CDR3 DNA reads TGTGCCAGCGGGGGTTACTGGGAGACCCAGTACTTC. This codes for CASGGYWETQYF.